This paragraph covers one TCR beta chain sequence. These data come from a study of blood T cell repertoires in COVID-19. Study-wide background: COVID-19 samples, acute and convalescent, were from the United States, Italy and Spain. Sources were T cells, B-cell-depleted T cells, or PBMCs; the material itself was cDNA or gDNA.

As originally analysed: Researchers report that nucleated cell counts were estimated from reference gene primer amplification. Method: immunoSEQ multiplex PCR; TCRdb's copy keeps in-frame clones and lacks some. The V and J calls and clone size were taken over from that table, and D and trimming were inferred from the DNA. The sample includes roughly 200,000 clones, around 80% seen only once; the top ten take 2.8%. The CDR3 loop spans 16 amino acids. Trimming took 4 bases from V and 6 from J; bases not matched to a gene: 7. The germline V gene encodes CDR1 SGHRS and CDR2 YFSETQ. The sample taken for sequencing was peripheral blood. This TCR was recovered from a woman of 80 years or more with active or convalescent COVID-19. V usage is TRBV5-1 and J usage is TRBJ2-7, with 16 bases identical to TRBD2. The CDR3 nucleotides are TGCGCCAGCAGCCCCGGGACTAGCGGGGGGGCGGTCGAGCAGTACTTC. Residues: CASSPGTSGGAVEQYF.